The subject of this entry is one TCR beta chain. TCRdb reprocessed the RT-PCR reads via MiXCR and lists one record per CDR3 protein. Among more than 550,000 distinct CDR3 sequences listed, over 9% were seen once. With 4 bases clipped from V and 3 bases from J, the junction kept 10 bases outside the gene matches. The germline CDR1 and CDR2 sequences are MDHEN and SYDVKM. The CDR3 is made up of 17 amino acids. The data were taken from a study of response to subunit inactivated influenza vaccine. This sample also belongs to another study, concerning T cells expressing NK-cell markers. This second report adds: Libraries used 5'RACE template switching adding universal primer site and UMIs. Dominant NKG2C+ clonotypes in a handful of donors made up about 1.0-7.0% of CD8+ T cells. HCMV specificity of expanded NKG2C+ T cell clones remained unclear.

Sequencing was performed on PBMCs from blood, taken on the day of vaccination. The rearrangement links TRBV28 to TRBJ2-1, with 9 bases aligning to TRBD2. This TCR was sampled from a man in his fifties who received an inactivated influenza vaccine. CDR3 protein: CASSSALSSGVYNEQFF. The CDR3 DNA sequence: TGTGCCAGCAGTTCCGCACTCTCTAGCGGGGTCTACAATGAGCAGTTCTTC.